The present T cell receptor beta chain was sequenced within a study of CXCR3-negative and CXCR3-positive naive CD8 T cells (dated by TCRdb to about 2019). A note on the overall study: Roughly 150 million TRB reads were obtained in total, roughly 1.5 +/- 0.3 million reads per library. TRBV-TRBJ cluster analysis included naive subsets from roughly 5 donors and memory cells from 3 donors. The diversity and physicochemical repertoire analyses included 11 donors pooled from two independent experiments. Results the study describes overall, beyond this receptor: Similar TRBV-TRBJ usage was shown by naive CXCR3-negative and CXCR3-positive cells from the same donor, whereas distinct patterns were shown by memory cells. CXCR3 expression partially decreased after cryopreservation, so most assays used freshly isolated PBMCs. TRB CDR3s from CXCR3-positive naive cells showed higher hydrophobicity (lower Kidera factor 4), lower energy, and higher strength and volume indices than CXCR3-negative naive cells. Repertoire diversity was comparably high in both naive subsets but much lower in memory CD8+ T cells. Surface CD5, linked to self-reactivity in mice, was comparable between naive subsets; TCR interaction strength was therefore also inferred from TRB CDR3 physicochemical properties.

For each CD8+ T cell subset, flow sorting was done in triplicate, and roughly 320,000 cells per subset went directly into RLT lysis buffer. To keep memory contaminants out, a stringent definition of naive CD8+ T cells was applied: CD45RO-CCR7+CD27+CD95-. Using standard density gradient centrifugation, peripheral blood mononuclear cells were isolated from buffy coats. A FACSAria III was used to flow-sort naive CXCR3-negative and CXCR3-positive CD8+ T cells. Total RNA was extracted from sorted cells with an RNeasy Mini Kit. With regard to this clonotype: This receptor's antigen is unknown.

CDR1 SGHTA and CDR2 FQGNSA were looked up in the germline V gene. The CDR3 numbers 13 residues from cysteine through phenylalanine. No DNA appears here. Sequenced using a NextSeq 550. The Human TCR Profiling Kit (MiLaboratory) was used to prepare UMI-labeled 5' RACE TRB cDNA libraries. The full amount of extracted RNA was used for cDNA synthesis, and the full amount of resulting cDNA was used for PCR amplification. Libraries were prepared in parallel using an identical number of PCR cycles. The paper's processing steps were these. With a requirement of at least two reads per UMI, MIGEC and MiXCR extracted about 50,000 +/- 10,000 unique UMI-labeled TRB cDNA molecules per library. An average of approximately 40,000 +/- 10,000 functional in-frame TRB CDR3 nucleotide clonotypes without stop codons was found per library. After each sample was downsampled to 5000 UMI-labeled TRB molecules, VDJtools was used to calculate diversity metrics such as normalized Shannon-Wiener and Chao1. VDJtools was used to calculate clonotype-size-weighted physicochemical properties of the central five CDR3 residues, namely interaction energy, strength, volume and Kidera factor 4. After TCRdb reprocessed the reads, each CDR3 protein sequence was kept as one row, without DNA. The V and J calls here are based on TCRdb, not the publication. The sample's table covers tens of thousands of distinct CDR3 sequences. Together, the top ten hold around 0.8% of the sample.

The sequenced sample was naive CXCR3+ CD8+ T cells from blood. The cell subset or site tag for this specimen amounts to: CD45RO-CCR7+CD27+CD95- naive CD8+ T cells expressing CXCR3 (TNR3+). The sequence was collected from a human donor in good health. Some clones in this sample may be carry-over from other donors' samples. Here the chain combines TRBV7-2 and TRBJ2-7; as DNA is missing, the TRBD1 call by TCRdb cannot be tested. The CDR3 reads CASSQRGASEQYF.